A selection of T cell receptor beta chains follows, all from one sample in a study of response to subunit inactivated influenza vaccine. TCRdb recomputed calls from the RT-PCR reads with MiXCR, one row per CDR3 protein. The sample shows approximately 730,000 distinct CDR3 sequences, over 11% of them seen only once. Source: PBMCs from blood, taken about 14 days before vaccination. The receptors were gathered from a man aged 45-65 years who received an inactivated influenza vaccine. Both conserved end residues are trimmed from each CDR3. A D gene is named only where the DNA matches it firmly.

CDR3aa	v_gene	d_gene
SVDDRAYTGELF	TRBV29-1	TRBD1
ASGEQVSYEQY	TRBV12-3/TRBV12-4	.
ASSARQGWVTNEKLF	TRBV7-9	TRBD1
ASRNYRTDTQY	TRBV6-6	.
ASSLGIRYGYT	TRBV7-2	.
ASSPQGLNAEAF	TRBV5-1	TRBD1
ASAPYGSNEQF	TRBV7-9	.
ASSQDPGGLSYNEQF	TRBV4-3	.
ASSRNRDRATYEQY	TRBV3-1	TRBD1
ASSPASFWNEQF	TRBV3-1	.
ASSYKVGSSPLH	TRBV6-5	.
ATGGTVEETQY	TRBV24-1	.
ASSLREVGANVLT	TRBV11-2	.
ASSPYVTYQETQY	TRBV18	.
ASSLTDGSLDTQY	TRBV12-3/TRBV12-4	.
SARDMRSARTDTQY	TRBV20-1	.
SARLADSSYEQY	TRBV20-1	TRBD2
ASSPTGPGPQH	TRBV18	.
ASRAGQGTPYNSPLH	TRBV10-2	TRBD1
ATSRVGTLNTEAF	TRBV15	.
ASSSTGGVYEQY	TRBV12-3/TRBV12-4	TRBD1
ASNAPGSYNEQF	TRBV7-9	.
ASRQLRDREHEQY	TRBV6-2/TRBV6-3	TRBD1
ASQQGSHSGNTIY	TRBV7-9	.
ASSLGTGGRGTGNTIY	TRBV3-1	TRBD1
ASSLIPISGDSGIQY	TRBV27	.
ASSTLGYEQY	TRBV6-2/TRBV6-3	.
AWSILGYEQY	TRBV30	.